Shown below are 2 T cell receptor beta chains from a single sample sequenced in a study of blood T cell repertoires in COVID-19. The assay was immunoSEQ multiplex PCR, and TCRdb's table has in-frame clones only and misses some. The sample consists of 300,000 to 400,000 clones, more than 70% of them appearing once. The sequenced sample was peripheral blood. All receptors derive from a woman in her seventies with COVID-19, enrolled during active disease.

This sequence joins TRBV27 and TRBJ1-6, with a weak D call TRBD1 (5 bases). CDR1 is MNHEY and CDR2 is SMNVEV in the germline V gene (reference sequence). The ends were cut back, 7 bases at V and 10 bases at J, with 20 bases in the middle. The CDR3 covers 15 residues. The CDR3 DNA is TGTGCCAGCATGCGCCTGGCAGGGAAATACTCACCCCTCCACTTT. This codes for CASMRLAGKYSPLHF.

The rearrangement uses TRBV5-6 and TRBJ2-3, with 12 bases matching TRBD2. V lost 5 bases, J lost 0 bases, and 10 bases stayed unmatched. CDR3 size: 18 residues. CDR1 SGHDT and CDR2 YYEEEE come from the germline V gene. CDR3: CASRRGLAGTVSTDTQYF. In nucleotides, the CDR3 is TGTGCCAGCAGACGCGGACTAGCGGGGACTGTTAGCACAGATACGCAGTATTTT. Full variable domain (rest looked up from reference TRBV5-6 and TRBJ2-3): DAGVTQSPTHLIKTRGQQVTLRCSPKSGHDTVSWYQQALGQGPQFIFQYYEEEERQRGNFPDRFSGHQFPNYSSELNVNALLLGDSALYLCASRRGLAGTVSTDTQYFGPGTRLTVL.